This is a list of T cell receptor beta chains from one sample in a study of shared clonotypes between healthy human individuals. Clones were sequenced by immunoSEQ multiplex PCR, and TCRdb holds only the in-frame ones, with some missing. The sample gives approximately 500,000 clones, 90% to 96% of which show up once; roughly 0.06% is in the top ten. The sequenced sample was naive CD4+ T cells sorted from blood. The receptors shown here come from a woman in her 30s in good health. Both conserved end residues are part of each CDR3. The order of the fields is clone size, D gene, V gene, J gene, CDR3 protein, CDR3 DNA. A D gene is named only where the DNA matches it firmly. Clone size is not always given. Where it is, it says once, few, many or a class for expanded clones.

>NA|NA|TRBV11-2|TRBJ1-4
CASSASTSTNEKLFF
TGTGCCAGCAGCGCCAGCACATCAACTAATGAAAAACTGTTTTTT
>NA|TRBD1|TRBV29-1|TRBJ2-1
CSVRDRGFSKEQFF
TGCAGCGTCAGGGACAGGGGATTTTCCAAAGAGCAGTTCTTC
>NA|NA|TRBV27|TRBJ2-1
CASSFIGGGNYNEQFF
TGTGCCAGCAGTTTTATAGGGGGGGGAAACTACAATGAGCAGTTCTTC
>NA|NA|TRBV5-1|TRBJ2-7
CASSLVPGSEQYF
TGCGCCAGCAGCTTGGTGCCGGGCTCCGAGCAGTACTTC
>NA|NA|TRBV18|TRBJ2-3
CASSRLENTDTQYF
TGTGCCAGCTCACGCCTAGAGAACACAGATACGCAGTATTTT
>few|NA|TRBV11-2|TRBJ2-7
CASSSQLATYEQYF
TGTGCCAGCAGCTCCCAGCTTGCTACCTACGAGCAGTACTTC
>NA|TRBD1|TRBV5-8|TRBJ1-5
CASSTGQPNQPQHF
TGTGCCAGCAGCACGGGACAGCCCAATCAGCCCCAGCATTTT
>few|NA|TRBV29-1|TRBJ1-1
CSVRGDVNTEAFF
TGCAGCGTTCGGGGCGACGTAAACACTGAAGCTTTCTTT
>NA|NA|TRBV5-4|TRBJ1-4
CASSLGAPGDEKLFF
TGTGCCAGCAGCTTGGGGGCCCCAGGGGATGAAAAACTGTTTTTT
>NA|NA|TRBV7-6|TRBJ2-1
CASSLWGRGSYNEQFF
TGTGCCAGCAGCTTATGGGGGAGAGGGTCCTACAATGAGCAGTTCTTC
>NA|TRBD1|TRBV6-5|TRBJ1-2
CASRTVTGPYGYTF
TGTGCCAGCAGAACCGTGACAGGGCCCTATGGCTACACCTTC
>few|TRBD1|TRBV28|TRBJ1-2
CASSSSTGDNYGYTF
TGTGCCAGCAGTAGTTCGACAGGGGATAACTATGGCTACACCTTC
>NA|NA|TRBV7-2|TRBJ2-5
CASRTNGGAGETQYF
TGTGCCAGCAGGACGAATGGGGGGGCGGGAGAGACCCAGTACTTC
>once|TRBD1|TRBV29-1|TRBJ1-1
CSVEDGQGLTEAFF
TGCAGCGTTGAAGATGGACAGGGGTTAACTGAAGCTTTCTTT
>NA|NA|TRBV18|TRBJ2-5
CASSPPLVETQYF
TGTGCCAGCTCACCACCGCTGGTAGAGACCCAGTACTTC
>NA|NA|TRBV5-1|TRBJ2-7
CASKGGDVHEQYF
TGCGCCAGCAAGGGGGGCGATGTCCACGAGCAGTACTTC
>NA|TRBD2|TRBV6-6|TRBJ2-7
CASSLAGGVYEQYF
TGTGCCAGCAGTTTAGCGGGAGGAGTCTACGAGCAGTACTTC